This entry concerns a single T cell receptor beta chain. Libraries were prepared by immunoSEQ multiplex PCR; TCRdb keeps only in-frame clonotypes and omits some of them. The sample lists some 500,000 clones; 90% to 96% were seen once. This specimen belongs to a study of shared clonotypes between healthy human individuals. The CDR3 is made up of 15 amino acids. Trimming took off 0 bases at V and 5 bases at J, with 13 bases between the two ends. Per germline, CDR1 LNHDA and CDR2 SQIVND (reference sequence). The specimen was naive CD4+ T cells sorted from blood. Subset reported: CD45RA+ positively selected. The sequence was collected from a woman aged 25 to 45 in good health. V usage is TRBV19 and J usage is TRBJ1-1, with D unclear. CDR3 bases: TGTGCCAGTAGTATAGATCCGGGAGCGAGGACTGAAGCTTTCTTT. Protein sequence: CASSIDPGARTEAFF.